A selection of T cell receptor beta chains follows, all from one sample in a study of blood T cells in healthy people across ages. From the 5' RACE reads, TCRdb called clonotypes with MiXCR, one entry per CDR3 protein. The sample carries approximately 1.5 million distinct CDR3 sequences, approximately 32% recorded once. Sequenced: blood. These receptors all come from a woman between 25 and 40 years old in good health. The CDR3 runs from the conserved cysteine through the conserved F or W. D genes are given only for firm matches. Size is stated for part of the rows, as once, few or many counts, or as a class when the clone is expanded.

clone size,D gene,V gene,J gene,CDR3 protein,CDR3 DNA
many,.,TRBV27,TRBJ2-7,CASMGIGSSYEQYF,TGTGCCAGCATGGGGATTGGGAGCTCCTACGAGCAGTACTTC
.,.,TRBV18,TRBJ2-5,CASSPARWGETQYF,TGTGCCAGCTCACCAGCACGATGGGGGGAGACCCAGTACTTC
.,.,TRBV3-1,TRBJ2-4,CASSQERLDLAKNIQYF,TGTGCCAGCAGCCAAGAAAGGCTAGATCTAGCCAAAAACATTCAGTACTTC
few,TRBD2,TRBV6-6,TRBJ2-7,CASSYGRTSGSYEQYF,TGTGCCAGCAGTTACGGGAGGACTAGCGGATCCTACGAGCAGTACTTC
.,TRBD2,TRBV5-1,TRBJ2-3,CASSIGTSFQSDTQYF,TGCGCCAGCTCCATTGGGACTAGCTTTCAGTCAGATACGCAGTATTTT
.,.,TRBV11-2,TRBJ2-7,CASSLILYEQYF,TGTGCCAGCAGCTTAATTCTATACGAGCAGTACTTC
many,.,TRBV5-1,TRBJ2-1,CASRPLQGTYNEQFF,TGCGCCAGCCGACCACTACAGGGAACTTACAATGAGCAGTTCTTC
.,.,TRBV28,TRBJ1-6,CASIHNGGGSSPLHF,TGTGCCAGCATCCATAACGGGGGCGGGAGTTCACCCCTCCACTTT
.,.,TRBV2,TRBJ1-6,CASSVVRSPLHF,TGTGCCAGCAGTGTAGTGCGCTCACCCCTCCACTTT
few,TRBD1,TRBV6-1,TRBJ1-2,CASSQSGTGLGYTF,TGTGCCAGCAGTCAGTCCGGGACAGGGCTTGGCTACACCTTC
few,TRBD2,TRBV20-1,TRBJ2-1,CSTPGLAGLNEQFF,TGCAGCACCCCGGGGCTAGCGGGACTCAATGAGCAGTTCTTC
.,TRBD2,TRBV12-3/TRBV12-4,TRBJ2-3,CASSRRGGLSTDTQYF,TGTGCCAGCAGTCGGCGGGGGGGCCTTAGCACAGATACGCAGTATTTT
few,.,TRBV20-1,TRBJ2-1,CSTERGNDGEQFF,TGCAGCACGGAACGGGGTAATGATGGTGAGCAGTTCTTC
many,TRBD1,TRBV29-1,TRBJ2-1,CSVEPGQGLDEQFF,TGCAGCGTTGAGCCGGGACAGGGGTTGGATGAGCAGTTCTTC
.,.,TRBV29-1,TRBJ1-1,CSVRRSENTEAFF,TGCAGCGTAAGGCGTTCCGAGAACACTGAAGCTTTCTTT
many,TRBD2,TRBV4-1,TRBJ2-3,CASSQEVGAGGNTQYF,TGCGCCAGCAGCCAAGAGGTCGGAGCGGGGGGAAATACGCAGTATTTT
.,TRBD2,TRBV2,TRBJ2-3,CASTLGLAVSTDTQYF,TGTGCCAGCACCCTGGGACTAGCGGTTAGCACAGATACGCAGTATTTT
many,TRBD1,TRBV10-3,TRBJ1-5,CAIKGQGNQPQHF,TGTGCCATCAAGGGACAGGGCAATCAGCCCCAGCATTTT
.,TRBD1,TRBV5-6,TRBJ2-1,CASSLALDRGRGEQFF,TGTGCCAGCAGCTTGGCACTCGACAGGGGGCGGGGTGAGCAGTTCTTC
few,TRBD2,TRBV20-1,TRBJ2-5,CSARDWGGLAGFSEAQYF,TGCAGTGCTAGAGATTGGGGGGGACTAGCGGGGTTTTCGGAGGCCCAGTACTTC
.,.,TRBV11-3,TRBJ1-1,CASSLDRGRGAFF,TGTGCCAGCAGCTTAGATCGGGGTCGGGGAGCTTTCTTT
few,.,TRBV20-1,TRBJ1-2,CSARARADYGYTF,TGCAGTGCTAGGGCCAGGGCAGACTATGGCTACACCTTC
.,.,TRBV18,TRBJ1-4,CASSPSPGTDPAGEKLFF,TGTGCCAGCTCACCCTCGCCCGGGACTGACCCCGCAGGAGAAAAACTGTTTTTT
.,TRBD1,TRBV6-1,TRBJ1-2,CASRSGTGSHGYTF,TGTGCCAGCAGGTCCGGGACAGGGTCCCATGGCTACACCTTC
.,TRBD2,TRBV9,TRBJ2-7,CASSAGPPAGGFYEQYF,TGTGCCAGCAGCGCCGGCCCCCCAGCGGGGGGTTTCTACGAGCAGTACTTC
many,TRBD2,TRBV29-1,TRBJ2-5,CSVGTSGTETQYF,TGCAGCGTTGGGACTAGCGGGACGGAGACCCAGTACTTC
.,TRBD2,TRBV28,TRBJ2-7,CASSLTSGTVYEQYF,TGTGCCAGCAGCTTGACTAGCGGGACGGTCTACGAGCAGTACTTC
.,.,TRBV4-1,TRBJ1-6,CASSQWRPIVSDSPLHF,TGCGCCAGCAGCCAATGGCGACCCATCGTCTCAGATTCACCCCTCCACTTT
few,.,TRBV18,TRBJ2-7,CASSQASGQGFYEQYF,TGTGCCAGCTCCCAAGCGTCCGGGCAGGGGTTTTACGAGCAGTACTTC
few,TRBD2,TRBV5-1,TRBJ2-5,CASSFRAGGGETQYF,TGCGCCAGCAGCTTTAGAGCGGGGGGCGGAGAGACCCAGTACTTC
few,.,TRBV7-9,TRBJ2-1,CASSGGRVILAASYNEQFF,TGTGCCAGCAGCGGGGGCAGGGTGATTTTAGCAGCCTCCTACAATGAGCAGTTCTTC
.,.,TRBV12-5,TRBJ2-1,CASGLSVGASNEQFF,TGTGCTAGTGGTTTATCGGTGGGGGCTAGCAATGAGCAGTTCTTC
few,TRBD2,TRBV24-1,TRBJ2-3,CATSDYSGSADTQYF,TGTGCCACCAGTGATTATAGCGGGAGTGCAGATACGCAGTATTTT
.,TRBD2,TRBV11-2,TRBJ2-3,CASSPGTSGVTDTQYF,TGTGCCAGCAGCCCCGGGACTAGCGGGGTTACAGATACGCAGTATTTT
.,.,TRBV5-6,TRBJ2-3,CTSSFGGGRTDTQYF,TGTACCAGCAGCTTCGGGGGTGGCCGCACAGATACGCAGTATTTT
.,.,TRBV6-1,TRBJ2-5,CASSEPTQPQYF,TGTGCCAGCAGTGAACCAACGCAGCCCCAGTACTTC
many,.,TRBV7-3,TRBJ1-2,CASSFGPRFGYTF,TGTGCCAGCAGCTTTGGCCCGAGATTTGGCTACACCTTC
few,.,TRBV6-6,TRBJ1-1,CASSSLGGNTEAFF,TGTGCCAGCAGCAGTCTGGGGGGTAACACTGAAGCTTTCTTT
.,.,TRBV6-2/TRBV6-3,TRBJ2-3,CASSLTPDLHTQYF,TGTGCCAGCAGTTTAACCCCCGACCTACATACGCAGTATTTT
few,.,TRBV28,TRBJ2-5,CASSPPSRGQETQYF,TGTGCCAGCAGTCCTCCCTCGCGGGGCCAAGAGACCCAGTACTTC
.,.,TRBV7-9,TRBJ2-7,CASSLAVGGSPSSGYYEQYF,TGTGCCAGCAGCTTAGCGGTAGGAGGGTCTCCATCTTCGGGGTACTACGAGCAGTACTTC
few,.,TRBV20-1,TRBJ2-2,CSAIPAGLNTGELFF,TGCAGTGCTATACCTGCGGGATTGAACACCGGGGAGCTGTTTTTT
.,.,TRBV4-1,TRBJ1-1,CASSQDLTRAKNTEAFF,TGCGCCAGCAGCCAAGATTTGACAAGAGCTAAGAACACTGAAGCTTTCTTT
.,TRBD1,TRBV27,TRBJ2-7,CASSVMGTGTYEQYF,TGTGCCAGCAGTGTTATGGGGACAGGGACCTACGAGCAGTACTTC
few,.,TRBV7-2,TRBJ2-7,CASSPNPRATRFEQYF,TGTGCCAGCAGCCCCAACCCCAGGGCGACCCGCTTCGAGCAGTACTTC
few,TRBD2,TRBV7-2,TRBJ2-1,CASSTTSGRNNEQFF,TGTGCCAGCAGCACGACTAGCGGGAGAAACAATGAGCAGTTCTTC
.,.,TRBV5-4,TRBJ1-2,CASSLALLSYGYTF,TGTGCCAGCAGCTTGGCATTGTTGAGCTATGGCTACACCTTC
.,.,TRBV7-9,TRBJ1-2,CASSLAGVPDGYTF,TGTGCCAGCAGCTTAGCCGGGGTCCCGGATGGCTACACCTTC
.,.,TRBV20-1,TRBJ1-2,CSARDIRAGYTF,TGCAGTGCTAGAGATATAAGGGCCGGCTACACCTTC